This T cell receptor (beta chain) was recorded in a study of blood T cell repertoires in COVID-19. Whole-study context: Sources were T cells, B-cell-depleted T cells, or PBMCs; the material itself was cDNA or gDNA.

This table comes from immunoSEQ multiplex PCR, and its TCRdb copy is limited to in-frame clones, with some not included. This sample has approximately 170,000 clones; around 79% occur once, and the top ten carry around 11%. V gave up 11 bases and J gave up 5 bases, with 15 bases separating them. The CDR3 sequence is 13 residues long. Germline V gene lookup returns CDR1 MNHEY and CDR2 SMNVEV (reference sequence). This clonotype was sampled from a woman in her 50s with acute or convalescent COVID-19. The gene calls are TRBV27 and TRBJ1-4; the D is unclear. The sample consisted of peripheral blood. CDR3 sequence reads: CAGPARENEKLFF. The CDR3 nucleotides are TGTGCCGGACCCGCAAGGGAGAATGAAAAACTGTTTTTT.